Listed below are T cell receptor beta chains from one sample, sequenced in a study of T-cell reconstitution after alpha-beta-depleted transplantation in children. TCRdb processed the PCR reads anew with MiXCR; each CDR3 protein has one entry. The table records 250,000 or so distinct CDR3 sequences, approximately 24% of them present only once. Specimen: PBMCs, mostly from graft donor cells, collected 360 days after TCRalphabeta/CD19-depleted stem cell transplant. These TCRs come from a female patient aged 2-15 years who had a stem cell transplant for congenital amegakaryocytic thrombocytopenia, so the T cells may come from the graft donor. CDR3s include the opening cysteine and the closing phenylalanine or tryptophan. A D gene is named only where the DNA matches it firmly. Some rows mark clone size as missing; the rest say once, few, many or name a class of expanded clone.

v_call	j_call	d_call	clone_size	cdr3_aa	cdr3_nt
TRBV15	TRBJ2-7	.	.	CATRRDVGRYEQYF	TGTGCCACCAGGAGAGATGTGGGGAGATACGAGCAGTACTTC
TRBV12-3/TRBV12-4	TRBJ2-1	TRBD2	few	CASSMTSGSVNEQFF	TGTGCCAGCAGTATGACTAGCGGGAGCGTCAATGAGCAGTTCTTC
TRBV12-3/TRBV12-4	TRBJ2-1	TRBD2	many	CASTLAGAWHEQFF	TGTGCCAGCACCCTAGCGGGGGCCTGGCATGAGCAGTTCTTC
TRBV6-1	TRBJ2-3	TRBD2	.	CASRGTSGRRDTQYF	TGTGCCAGCAGGGGGACTAGCGGGAGGAGAGATACGCAGTATTTT
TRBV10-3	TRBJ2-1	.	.	CAISESLRNNEQFF	TGTGCCATCAGTGAGAGTCTTAGAAACAATGAGCAGTTCTTC
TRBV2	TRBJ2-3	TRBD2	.	CASSGTSGGSTDTQYF	TGTGCCAGCAGTGGAACTAGCGGGGGTTCCACAGATACGCAGTATTTT
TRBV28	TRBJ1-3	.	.	CASSRHLSGNTIYF	TGTGCCAGCAGCCGACACCTCTCTGGAAACACCATATATTTT
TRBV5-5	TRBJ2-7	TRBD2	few	CASSSLPSGLAGEQYF	TGTGCCAGCAGCTCCTTACCTTCGGGACTAGCTGGTGAGCAGTACTTC
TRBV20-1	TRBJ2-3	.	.	CSAGNWAESTDTQYF	TGCAGTGCTGGGAATTGGGCGGAGTCCACAGATACGCAGTATTTT
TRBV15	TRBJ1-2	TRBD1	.	CATSRSFQGGYGYTF	TGTGCCACCAGCAGAAGCTTCCAGGGGGGCTATGGCTACACCTTC
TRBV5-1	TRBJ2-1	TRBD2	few	CASSPGLAGASYNEQFF	TGCGCCAGCAGCCCCGGACTAGCGGGAGCTTCCTACAATGAGCAGTTCTTC
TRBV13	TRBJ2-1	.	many	CASSSLTAGTPREEQFF	TGTGCCAGCAGCTCTCTCACCGCCGGGACTCCCCGTGAGGAGCAGTTCTTC
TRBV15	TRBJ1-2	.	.	CATSRDASALSGYTF	TGTGCCACCAGCAGAGATGCCTCCGCTTTGAGTGGCTACACCTTC
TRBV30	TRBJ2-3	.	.	CAWSGRPYDSGRRPDTQYF	TGTGCCTGGAGCGGGAGACCCTACGACTCGGGGAGAAGACCAGATACGCAGTATTTT
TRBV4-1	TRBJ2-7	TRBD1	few	CASSQGTGPYEQYF	TGCGCCAGCAGCCAAGGGACAGGGCCCTACGAGCAGTACTTC
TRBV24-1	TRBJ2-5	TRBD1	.	CATSDPPGQSPSPGTQYF	TGTGCCACCAGTGATCCTCCGGGACAGAGTCCTTCCCCGGGGACCCAGTACTTC
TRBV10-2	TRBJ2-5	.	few	CATLGEYQETQYF	TGCGCCACCCTGGGGGAATACCAAGAGACCCAGTACTTC
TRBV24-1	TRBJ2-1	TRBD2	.	CATGTSGYNEQFF	TGTGCCACGGGGACTAGCGGTTACAATGAGCAGTTCTTC
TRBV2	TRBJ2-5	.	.	CASSEEGGPWETQYF	TGTGCCAGCAGTGAGGAGGGGGGGCCCTGGGAGACCCAGTACTTC
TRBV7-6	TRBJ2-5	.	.	CASSLWEVRDDETQYF	TGTGCCAGCAGCTTATGGGAAGTGCGGGACGATGAGACCCAGTACTTC
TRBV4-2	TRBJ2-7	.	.	CASSQGRHGGTEQYF	TGTGCCAGCAGCCAAGGACGTCACGGAGGGACCGAGCAGTACTTC
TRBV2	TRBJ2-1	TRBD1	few	CATRDSYNEQFF	TGTGCCACCCGGGACAGTTACAATGAGCAGTTCTTC
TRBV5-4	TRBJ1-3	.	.	CASSMGFSAPGNTIYF	TGTGCCAGCAGCATGGGGTTTTCGGCCCCTGGAAACACCATATATTTT
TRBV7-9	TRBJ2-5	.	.	CASSFVFQAAQETQYF	TGTGCCAGCAGCTTCGTCTTTCAGGCGGCTCAAGAGACCCAGTACTTC
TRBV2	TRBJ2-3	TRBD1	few	CASSVGQGEDTQYF	TGTGCCAGCAGTGTGGGGCAGGGGGAAGATACGCAGTATTTT
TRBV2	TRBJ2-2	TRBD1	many	CASRMTGANTGELFF	TGTGCCAGCAGGATGACAGGGGCGAACACCGGGGAGCTGTTTTTT
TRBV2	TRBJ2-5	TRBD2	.	CASTAGVLLLQEAQYF	TGTGCCAGCACAGCGGGAGTTCTCCTGTTACAGGAGGCCCAGTACTTC
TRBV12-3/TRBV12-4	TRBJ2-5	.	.	CASSSVGGTQYF	TGTGCCAGCAGTTCAGTGGGGGGGACCCAGTACTTC
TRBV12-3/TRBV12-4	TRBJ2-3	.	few	CASSLDFSTDTQYF	TGTGCCAGCAGCCTGGACTTCTCCACAGATACGCAGTATTTT
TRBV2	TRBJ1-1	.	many	CASSGDTEAFF	TGTGCCAGCAGTGGAGATACTGAAGCTTTCTTT
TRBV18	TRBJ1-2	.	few	CASSPVGGGYTF	TGTGCCAGCTCACCAGTGGGTGGTGGCTACACCTTC
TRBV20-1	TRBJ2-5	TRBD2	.	CSAASGGYQETQYF	TGCAGTGCTGCTAGCGGGGGTTACCAAGAGACCCAGTACTTC
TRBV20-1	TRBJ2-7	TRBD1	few	CSARDRAFSYEQYF	TGCAGTGCGAGGGACAGGGCTTTCTCCTACGAGCAGTACTTC
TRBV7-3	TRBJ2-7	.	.	CASSRGPGSYEQYF	TGTGCCAGCAGCCGGGGTCCGGGTTCGTACGAGCAGTACTTC
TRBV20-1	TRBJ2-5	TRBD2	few	CSASTSGGRRETQYF	TGCAGTGCTAGTACTAGCGGGGGGCGTAGAGAGACCCAGTACTTC
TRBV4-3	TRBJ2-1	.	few	CASSQDKGDFSYNEQFF	TGCGCCAGCAGCCAAGATAAGGGCGACTTCTCCTACAATGAGCAGTTCTTC
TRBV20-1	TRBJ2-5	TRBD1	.	CSARGDSFQETQYF	TGCAGTGCTAGAGGGGACAGCTTCCAAGAGACCCAGTACTTC
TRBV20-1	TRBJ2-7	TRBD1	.	CSARASDRGLPDEDF	TGCAGTGCTAGAGCTAGCGACAGGGGGCTTCCTGATGAAGACTTC
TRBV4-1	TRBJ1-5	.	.	CASSQVQGNQPQHF	TGCGCCAGCAGCCAAGTACAGGGTAATCAGCCCCAGCATTTT
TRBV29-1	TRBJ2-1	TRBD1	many	CSASGQRTYNEQFF	TGCAGCGCCTCGGGACAGAGGACCTACAATGAGCAGTTCTTC
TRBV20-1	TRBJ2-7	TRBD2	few	CSASDRASGRAKRYEQYF	TGCAGTGCTAGCGATCGGGCTAGCGGGAGAGCGAAGAGGTACGAGCAGTACTTC
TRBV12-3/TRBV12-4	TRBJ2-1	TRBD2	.	CASSLGLAGGVEQFF	TGTGCCAGCAGTTTAGGACTAGCGGGAGGAGTTGAGCAGTTCTTC